This is a list of T cell receptor beta chains from one sample in a study of human T cells and chemical hapten exposure. A single record per CDR3 protein comes from TCRdb applying MiXCR to the RACE reads. The table lists about 400,000 distinct CDR3 sequences, under 6.5% of them singletons. This material consisted of whole blood, taken in connection with sensitization to the hapten diphenylcyclopropenone (DPC). The receptors were gathered from a woman aged 18-30 years with alopecia areata. Some clones in this sample may be carry-over from other donors' samples. Both conserved end residues are part of each CDR3. The order of the fields is V gene, D gene, J gene, clone size, CDR3 protein, CDR3 DNA. A D gene is named only where the DNA matches it firmly. Clone size is given for some rows only: seen once, a few or many times, or a class if the clone is expanded.

v_call: TRBV5-1; d_call: NA; j_call: TRBJ2-5; clone_size: many; cdr3_aa: CASSLEKAQETQYF; cdr3_nt: TGCGCCAGCAGCTTGGAAAAAGCCCAAGAGACCCAGTACTTC
v_call: TRBV10-3; d_call: TRBD1; j_call: TRBJ2-7; clone_size: NA; cdr3_aa: CAIREGGGDEQYF; cdr3_nt: TGTGCCATCAGGGAAGGGGGCGGTGACGAGCAGTACTTC
v_call: TRBV4-3; d_call: TRBD1; j_call: TRBJ2-1; clone_size: many; cdr3_aa: CASSQDGTGYSNEQFF; cdr3_nt: TGCGCCAGCAGCCAAGATGGGACAGGGTATTCCAATGAGCAGTTCTTC
v_call: TRBV11-3; d_call: NA; j_call: TRBJ2-1; clone_size: NA; cdr3_aa: CASSRFTQSSYNEQFF; cdr3_nt: TGTGCCAGCAGCCGTTTTACTCAGAGCTCCTACAATGAGCAGTTCTTC
v_call: TRBV28; d_call: NA; j_call: TRBJ1-2; clone_size: many; cdr3_aa: CASSPSLGAYGYTF; cdr3_nt: TGTGCCAGCAGTCCTTCTCTTGGAGCGTATGGCTACACCTTC
v_call: TRBV28; d_call: NA; j_call: TRBJ2-7; clone_size: many; cdr3_aa: CASSSSPATGRDEQYF; cdr3_nt: TGTGCCAGCAGTTCCTCCCCCGCGACAGGGAGGGACGAGCAGTACTTC
v_call: TRBV7-2; d_call: NA; j_call: TRBJ2-5; clone_size: many; cdr3_aa: CASSLGTGLRTQYF; cdr3_nt: TGTGCCAGCAGCTTAGGAACGGGCCTCCGAACCCAGTACTTC
v_call: TRBV5-1; d_call: NA; j_call: TRBJ2-7; clone_size: NA; cdr3_aa: CASSETGQPYEQYF; cdr3_nt: TGCGCCAGCAGCGAGACGGGACAACCCTACGAGCAGTACTTC
v_call: TRBV20-1; d_call: TRBD1; j_call: TRBJ1-6; clone_size: NA; cdr3_aa: CSARDLRQGESPLHF; cdr3_nt: TGCAGTGCTAGAGATTTGAGGCAGGGGGAATCACCCCTCCACTTT
v_call: TRBV5-1; d_call: NA; j_call: TRBJ1-5; clone_size: many; cdr3_aa: CASTSLSGGFNQPQHF; cdr3_nt: TGCGCCAGCACGAGCCTGTCAGGTGGCTTCAATCAGCCCCAGCATTTT
v_call: TRBV19; d_call: NA; j_call: TRBJ1-1; clone_size: many; cdr3_aa: CATKAASNTEAFF; cdr3_nt: TGTGCCACTAAGGCAGCTTCGAACACTGAAGCTTTCTTT
v_call: TRBV27; d_call: NA; j_call: TRBJ2-3; clone_size: few; cdr3_aa: CASSLRGIPTDTQYF; cdr3_nt: TGTGCCAGCAGTTTAAGGGGGATACCCACAGATACGCAGTATTTT
v_call: TRBV10-3; d_call: TRBD1; j_call: TRBJ2-7; clone_size: few; cdr3_aa: CAISDEGAAQYF; cdr3_nt: TGTGCCATCAGTGATGAGGGGGCCGCTCAGTACTTC
v_call: TRBV6-2/TRBV6-3; d_call: NA; j_call: TRBJ1-5; clone_size: few; cdr3_aa: CASSYAVHQPQHF; cdr3_nt: TGTGCCAGCAGTTACGCAGTCCATCAGCCCCAGCATTTT
v_call: TRBV20-1; d_call: TRBD2; j_call: TRBJ2-1; clone_size: few; cdr3_aa: CSAIPSLAGGEQFF; cdr3_nt: TGCAGTGCTATTCCCTCACTAGCGGGGGGCGAGCAGTTCTTC
v_call: TRBV7-9; d_call: NA; j_call: TRBJ2-3; clone_size: many; cdr3_aa: CASSPVGSGTDTQYF; cdr3_nt: TGTGCCAGCAGCCCAGTAGGGTCGGGTACAGATACGCAGTATTTT
v_call: TRBV5-4; d_call: NA; j_call: TRBJ2-6; clone_size: many; cdr3_aa: CASSSRGKSNVLTF; cdr3_nt: TGTGCCAGCAGCTCCCGGGGGAAATCCAACGTCCTGACTTTC
v_call: TRBV28; d_call: NA; j_call: TRBJ1-2; clone_size: few; cdr3_aa: CASSLAGTNYGYTF; cdr3_nt: TGTGCCAGCAGTTTAGCAGGGACCAACTATGGCTACACCTTC
v_call: TRBV7-9; d_call: TRBD1; j_call: TRBJ2-5; clone_size: few; cdr3_aa: CASSFAQTQGARETQYF; cdr3_nt: TGTGCCAGCAGCTTCGCCCAAACTCAGGGGGCTCGGGAGACCCAGTACTTC
v_call: TRBV28; d_call: NA; j_call: TRBJ1-1; clone_size: many; cdr3_aa: CASSLSGGLSTEAFF; cdr3_nt: TGTGCCAGCAGTTTATCGGGGGGGTTGAGCACTGAAGCTTTCTTT
v_call: TRBV20-1; d_call: NA; j_call: TRBJ2-5; clone_size: many; cdr3_aa: CSARAAPETQYF; cdr3_nt: TGCAGTGCTAGAGCCGCTCCGGAGACCCAGTACTTC
v_call: TRBV7-9; d_call: NA; j_call: TRBJ1-4; clone_size: NA; cdr3_aa: CASSRLRQRTNEKLFF; cdr3_nt: TGTGCCAGCAGCCGACTAAGACAAAGGACTAATGAAAAACTGTTTTTT
v_call: TRBV9; d_call: NA; j_call: TRBJ1-3; clone_size: many; cdr3_aa: CASRTGNTIYF; cdr3_nt: TGTGCCAGCAGAACCGGGAACACCATATATTTT
v_call: TRBV18; d_call: TRBD1; j_call: TRBJ2-7; clone_size: few; cdr3_aa: CASSPRDRGLEQYF; cdr3_nt: TGTGCCAGCTCACCACGGGACAGGGGACTCGAGCAGTACTTC
v_call: TRBV4-1; d_call: NA; j_call: TRBJ1-5; clone_size: many; cdr3_aa: CASSQVPGAASTQHF; cdr3_nt: TGCGCCAGCAGTCAAGTTCCCGGGGCAGCGTCGACCCAGCATTTT
v_call: TRBV9; d_call: NA; j_call: TRBJ1-6; clone_size: many; cdr3_aa: CASSVAGGPLHF; cdr3_nt: TGTGCCAGCAGCGTAGCCGGCGGACCCCTCCACTTT
v_call: TRBV29-1; d_call: TRBD1; j_call: TRBJ1-2; clone_size: NA; cdr3_aa: CSVRTGYGYTF; cdr3_nt: TGCAGCGTCAGGACAGGCTATGGCTACACCTTC
v_call: TRBV6-2/TRBV6-3; d_call: NA; j_call: TRBJ1-6; clone_size: many; cdr3_aa: CASSYGQSSYNSPLHF; cdr3_nt: TGTGCCAGCAGTTACGGACAGAGCTCCTATAATTCACCCCTCCACTTT
v_call: TRBV5-6; d_call: NA; j_call: TRBJ1-1; clone_size: few; cdr3_aa: CASSPMSWRNTEAFF; cdr3_nt: TGTGCCAGCAGCCCAATGTCGTGGAGGAACACTGAAGCTTTCTTT
v_call: TRBV6-5; d_call: TRBD1; j_call: TRBJ1-2; clone_size: many; cdr3_aa: CASSYQGDYGYTF; cdr3_nt: TGTGCCAGCAGTTACCAGGGGGACTATGGCTACACCTTC